Included here is one T cell receptor beta chain sequence, with context. The antigen is unknown. The sample originates from a study of CD8+ T cells in alopecia areata. About the research overall: Twice a day, 5 to 10 mg of oral tofacitinib was administered to treated patients.

With 0 bases removed from V and 3 bases from J, the gap between germline ends came to 9 bases. This CDR3 is built from 14 residues. Germline V gene data show CDR1 as LGHNA and CDR2 as YNFKEQ. Study-level findings and limits: The study also sequences resident alphabeta T cells of normal skin in scalp samples. Clonality was higher in lesional than normal scalp, especially in alopecia totalis/universalis.

It was from PBMCs that CD4+ and CD8+ T cells were sorted. RNA extraction and reverse transcription yielded cDNA as sequencing template. Sequenced by immunoSEQ multiplex PCR; TCRdb stores in-frame clones only, minus some. The repertoire includes 140,000 to 150,000 clones, around 87% of them detected once, and about 16% sits in the top ten. Sequencing used CD8+ T cells sorted from blood, obtained at week 0. The chain uses TRBV4-2 and TRBJ2-7; no reliable D call. The sequence was collected from a human donor with alopecia areata. CDR3 sequence (DNA): TGTGCCAGCAGCCAAGATGGCGCGAGCTACGAGCAGTACTTC. This encodes CASSQDGASYEQYF.